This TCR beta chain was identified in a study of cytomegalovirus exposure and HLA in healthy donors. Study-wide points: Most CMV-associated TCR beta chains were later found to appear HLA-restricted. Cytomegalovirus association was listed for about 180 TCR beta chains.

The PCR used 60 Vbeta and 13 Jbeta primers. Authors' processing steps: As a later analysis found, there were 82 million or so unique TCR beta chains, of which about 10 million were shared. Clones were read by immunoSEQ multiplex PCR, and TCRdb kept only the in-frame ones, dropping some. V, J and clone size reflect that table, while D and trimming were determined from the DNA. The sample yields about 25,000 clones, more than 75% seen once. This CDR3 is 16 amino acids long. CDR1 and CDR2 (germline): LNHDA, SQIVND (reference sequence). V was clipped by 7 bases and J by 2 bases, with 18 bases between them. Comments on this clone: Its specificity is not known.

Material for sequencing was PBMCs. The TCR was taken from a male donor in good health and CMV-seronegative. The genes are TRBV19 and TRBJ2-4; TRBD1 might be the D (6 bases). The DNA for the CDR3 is TGTGCCAGTACTTTGGCGCATCAGGGGACCAAAAACATTCAGTACTTC. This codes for CASTLAHQGTKNIQYF.